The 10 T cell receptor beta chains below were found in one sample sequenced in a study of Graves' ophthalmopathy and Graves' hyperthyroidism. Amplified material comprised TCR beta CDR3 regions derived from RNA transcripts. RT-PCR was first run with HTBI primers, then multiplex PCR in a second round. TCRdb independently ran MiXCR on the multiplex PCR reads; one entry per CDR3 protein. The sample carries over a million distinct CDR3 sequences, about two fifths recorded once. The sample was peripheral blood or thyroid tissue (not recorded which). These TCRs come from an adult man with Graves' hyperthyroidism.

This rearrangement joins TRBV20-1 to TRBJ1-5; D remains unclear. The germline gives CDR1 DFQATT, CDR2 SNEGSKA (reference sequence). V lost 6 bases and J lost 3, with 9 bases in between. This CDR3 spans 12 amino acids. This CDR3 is CSALILNQPQHF. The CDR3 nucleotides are TGCAGTGCCCTGATCCTCAATCAGCCCCAGCATTTT.

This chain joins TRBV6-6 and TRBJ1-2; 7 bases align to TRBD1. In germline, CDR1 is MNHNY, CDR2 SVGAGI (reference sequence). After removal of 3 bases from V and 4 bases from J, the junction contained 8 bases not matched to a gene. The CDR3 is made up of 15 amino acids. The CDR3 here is CASSYSLDRPYGYTF. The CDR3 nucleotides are TGTGCCAGCAGTTATTCCTTGGACAGGCCCTATGGCTACACCTTC.

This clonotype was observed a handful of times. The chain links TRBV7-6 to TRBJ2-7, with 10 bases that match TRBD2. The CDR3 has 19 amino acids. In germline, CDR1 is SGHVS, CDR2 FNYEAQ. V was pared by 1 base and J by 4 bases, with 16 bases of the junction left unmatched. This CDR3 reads CASSLVGPGLAGESYEQYF. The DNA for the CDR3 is TGTGCCAGCAGCTTAGTAGGCCCCGGTCTAGCGGGAGAATCGTACGAGCAGTACTTC.

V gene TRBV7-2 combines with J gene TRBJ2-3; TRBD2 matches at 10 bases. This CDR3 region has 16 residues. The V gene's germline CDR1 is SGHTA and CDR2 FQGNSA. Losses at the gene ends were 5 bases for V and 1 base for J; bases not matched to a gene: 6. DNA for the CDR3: TGTGCCAGCAGCCGAGAAGCGGGAGGGCGCACAGATACGCAGTATTTT. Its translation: CASSREAGGRTDTQYF.

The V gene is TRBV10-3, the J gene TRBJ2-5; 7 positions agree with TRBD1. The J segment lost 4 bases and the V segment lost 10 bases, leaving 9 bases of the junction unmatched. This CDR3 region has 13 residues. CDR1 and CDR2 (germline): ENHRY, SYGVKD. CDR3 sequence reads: CATSDRTAETQYF. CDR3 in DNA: TGTGCCACCTCGGACAGGACGGCAGAGACCCAGTACTTC.

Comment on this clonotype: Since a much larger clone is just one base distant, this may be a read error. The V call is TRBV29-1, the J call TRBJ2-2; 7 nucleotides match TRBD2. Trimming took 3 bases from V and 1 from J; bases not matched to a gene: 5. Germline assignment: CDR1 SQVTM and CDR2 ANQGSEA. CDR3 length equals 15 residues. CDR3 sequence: CSVEVAGENTGELFF. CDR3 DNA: TGCAGCGTTGAGGTGGCGGGAGAGAACACCGGGGAGCTGTTTTTT.

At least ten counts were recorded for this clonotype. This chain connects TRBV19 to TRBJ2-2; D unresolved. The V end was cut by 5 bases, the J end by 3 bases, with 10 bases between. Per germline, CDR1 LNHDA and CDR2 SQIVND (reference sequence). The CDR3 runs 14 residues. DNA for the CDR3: TGTGCCAGTAGTCTCCTCCCGGACACCGGGGAGCTGTTTTTT. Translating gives CASSLLPDTGELFF.

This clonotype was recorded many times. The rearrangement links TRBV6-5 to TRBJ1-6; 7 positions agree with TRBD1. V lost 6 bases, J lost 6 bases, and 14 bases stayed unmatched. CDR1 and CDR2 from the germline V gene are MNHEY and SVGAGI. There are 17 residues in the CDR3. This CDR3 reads CASSTLGQLNLNSPLHF. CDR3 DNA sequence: TGTGCCAGCAGCACGTTGGGACAGTTAAACCTTAATTCACCCCTCCACTTT.

CDR3 sequence reads: CASSVLTGGTNSPLHF. The CDR3, as DNA: TGTGCCAGCAGCGTCCTCACAGGGGGCACTAATTCACCCCTCCACTTT. The gene calls are TRBV9 and TRBJ1-6; 9 positions match TRBD1. CDR3 length equals 16 residues. Germline trimming cut 2 bases from V and 6 bases from J; bases unmatched to any gene: 6. Germline CDR1 SGDLS, CDR2 YYNGEE.

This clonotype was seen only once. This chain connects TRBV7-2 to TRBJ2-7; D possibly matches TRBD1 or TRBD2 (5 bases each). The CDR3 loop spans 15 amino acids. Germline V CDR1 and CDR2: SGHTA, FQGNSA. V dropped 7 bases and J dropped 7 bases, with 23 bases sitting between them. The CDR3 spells CASMGDSPVRGEQYF. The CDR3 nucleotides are TGTGCCAGCATGGGCGACAGTCCCGTCCGAGGGGAGCAGTACTTC.